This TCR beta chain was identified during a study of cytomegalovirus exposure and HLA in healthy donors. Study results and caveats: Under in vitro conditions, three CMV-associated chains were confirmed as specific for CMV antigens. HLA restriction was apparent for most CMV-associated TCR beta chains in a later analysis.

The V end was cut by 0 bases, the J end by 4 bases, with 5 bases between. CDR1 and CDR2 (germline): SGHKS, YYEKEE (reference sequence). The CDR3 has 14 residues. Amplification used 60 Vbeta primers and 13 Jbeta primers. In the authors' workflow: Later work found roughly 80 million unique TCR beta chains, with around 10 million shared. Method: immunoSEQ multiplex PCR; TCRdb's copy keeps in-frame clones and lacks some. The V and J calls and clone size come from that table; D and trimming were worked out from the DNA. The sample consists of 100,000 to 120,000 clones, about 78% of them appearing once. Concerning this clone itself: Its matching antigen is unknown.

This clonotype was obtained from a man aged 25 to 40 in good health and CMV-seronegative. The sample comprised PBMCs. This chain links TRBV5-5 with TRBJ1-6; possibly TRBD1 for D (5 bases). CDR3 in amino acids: CASSLGQYNSPLHF. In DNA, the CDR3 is TGTGCCAGCAGCTTGGGACAGTATAATTCACCCCTCCACTTT.